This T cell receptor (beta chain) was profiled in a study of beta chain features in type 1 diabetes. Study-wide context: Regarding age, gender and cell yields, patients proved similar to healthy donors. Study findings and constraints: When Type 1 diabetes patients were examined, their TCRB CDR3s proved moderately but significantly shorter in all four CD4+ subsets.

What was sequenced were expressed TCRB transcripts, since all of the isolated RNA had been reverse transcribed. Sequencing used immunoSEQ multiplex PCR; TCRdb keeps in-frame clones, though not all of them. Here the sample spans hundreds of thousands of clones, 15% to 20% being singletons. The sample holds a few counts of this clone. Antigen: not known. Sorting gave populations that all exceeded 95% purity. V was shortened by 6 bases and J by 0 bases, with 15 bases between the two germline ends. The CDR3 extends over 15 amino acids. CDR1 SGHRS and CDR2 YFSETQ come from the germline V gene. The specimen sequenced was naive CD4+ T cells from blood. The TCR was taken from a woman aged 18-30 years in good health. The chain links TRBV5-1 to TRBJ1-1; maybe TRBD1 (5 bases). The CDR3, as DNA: TGCGCCAGCACCAAGGGGACCTCTATGAACACTGAAGCTTTCTTT. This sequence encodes CASTKGTSMNTEAFF.